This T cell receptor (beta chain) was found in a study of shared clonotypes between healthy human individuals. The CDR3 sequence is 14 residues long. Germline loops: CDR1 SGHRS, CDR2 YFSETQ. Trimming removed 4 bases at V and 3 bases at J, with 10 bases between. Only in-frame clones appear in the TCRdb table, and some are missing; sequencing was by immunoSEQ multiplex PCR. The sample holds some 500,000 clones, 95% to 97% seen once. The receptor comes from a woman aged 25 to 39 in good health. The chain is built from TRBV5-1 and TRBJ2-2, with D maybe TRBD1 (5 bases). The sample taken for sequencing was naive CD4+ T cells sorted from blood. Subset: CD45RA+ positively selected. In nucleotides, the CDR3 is TGCGCCAGCAGCACTATAGGGGACACCGGGGAGCTGTTTTTT. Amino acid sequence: CASSTIGDTGELFF.